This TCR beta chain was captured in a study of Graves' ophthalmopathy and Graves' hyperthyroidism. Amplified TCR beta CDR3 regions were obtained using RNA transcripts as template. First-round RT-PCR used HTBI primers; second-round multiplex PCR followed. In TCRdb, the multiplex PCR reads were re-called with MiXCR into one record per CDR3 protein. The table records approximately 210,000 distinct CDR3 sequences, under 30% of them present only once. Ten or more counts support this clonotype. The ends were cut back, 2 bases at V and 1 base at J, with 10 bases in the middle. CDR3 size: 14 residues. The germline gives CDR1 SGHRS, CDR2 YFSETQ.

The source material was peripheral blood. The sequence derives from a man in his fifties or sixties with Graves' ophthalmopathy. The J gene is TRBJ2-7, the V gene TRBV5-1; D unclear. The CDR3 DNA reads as TGCGCCAGCAGCTTCCGGTCCGAATCCTACGAGCAGTACTTC. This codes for CASSFRSESYEQYF. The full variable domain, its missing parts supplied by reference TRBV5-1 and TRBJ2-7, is KAGVTQTPRYLIKTRGQQVTLSCSPISGHRSVSWYQQTPGQGLQFLFEYFSETQRNKGNFPGRFSGRQFSNSRSEMNVSTLELGDSALYLCASSFRSESYEQYFGPGTRLTVT.